The 12 T cell receptor beta chains given below trace back to one sample, sequenced in a study of CD8+ T cells in alopecia areata. Documented treatment: oral pan-JAK inhibitor, 5-10 mg twice daily. Isolated RNA was reverse transcribed into cDNA used as the sequencing template. Sequencing used immunoSEQ multiplex PCR; TCRdb keeps in-frame clones, though not all of them. Of 180,000 or so clones listed, roughly 60% are singletons. The sample here was CD4+ T cells sorted from blood, taken at week 24, from a patient treated with tofacitinib. These receptors were obtained from a human donor with alopecia areata.

This CDR3 is CASKDGTAKNIQYF. DNA for the CDR3: TGTGCCAGTAAGGACGGGACAGCCAAAAACATTCAGTACTTC. The V and J genes are TRBV19 and TRBJ2-4; the D call may be TRBD1 or TRBD2 (5 bases each). The CDR3 loop spans 14 amino acids. Looked up from germline, CDR1 is LNHDA and CDR2 is SQIVND (reference sequence). Deletions cut 7 bases from V and 0 bases from J, with 10 bases between. The variable domain in full, completed from reference TRBV19 and TRBJ2-4, reads DGGITQSPKYLFRKEGQNVTLSCEQNLNHDAMYWYRQDPGQGLRLIYYSQIVNDFQKGDIAEGYSVSREKKESFPLTVTSAQKNPTAFYLCASKDGTAKNIQYFGAGTRLSVL.

The chain carries TRBV4-1 and TRBJ1-1; D remains unclear. CDR3 size: 12 residues. Per germline, CDR1 MGHRA and CDR2 YSYEKL. V gave up 4 bases and J gave up 5 bases, with 8 bases separating them. CDR3 protein: CASSPEGTEAFF. DNA of the CDR3: TGCGCCAGCAGCCCCGAAGGGACTGAAGCTTTCTTT.

This clone was picked up a small number of times. CDR3 sequence: CASSLGTKGTQYF. In DNA, the CDR3 is TGTGCCAGCAGCTTGGGAACTAAGGGGACCCAGTACTTC. V gene TRBV7-9 combines with J gene TRBJ2-5; D gene unclear. The CDR3 loop spans 13 amino acids. Trimming took 3 bases from V and 7 from J, leaving 12 bases between them. Per germline, CDR1 SEHNR and CDR2 FQNEAQ (reference sequence).

Only one count was recorded for this clone. The gene calls are TRBV5-4 and TRBJ2-5; 7 nucleotides align to TRBD2. V was pared by 1 base and J by 2 bases, with 11 bases of the junction left unmatched. Germline CDR1 is SGHNT and CDR2 is YYREEE (reference sequence). This CDR3 comprises 17 residues. The CDR3 DNA reads TGTGCCAGCAGCTTGATGGTCGTCAGCGGGGCACAAGAGACCCAGTACTTC. This gives the protein CASSLMVVSGAQETQYF.

The genes are TRBV30 and TRBJ2-7; D possibly corresponds to TRBD1 (5 bases). CDR1 is GTSNPN and CDR2 is SVGIG in the germline V gene (reference sequence). This CDR3 has 14 residues. V lost 0 bases to trimming and J lost 0 bases, with 9 bases between them. The CDR3 spells CAWSVQGGSYEQYF. The CDR3 DNA is TGTGCCTGGAGTGTTCAGGGCGGCTCCTACGAGCAGTACTTC.

This clone was detected only a few times. This chain's CDR3 is CASSPEYEQYF. For the CDR3, the DNA is TGTGCCAGCAGCCCGGAATACGAGCAGTACTTC. The genes are TRBV7-2 and TRBJ2-7, with D uncertain. The germline V gene encodes CDR1 SGHTA and CDR2 FQGNSA. The CDR3 consists of 11 residues. Trimming shortened V by 5 bases and J by 4 bases, and 6 bases separated the two germline ends.

This clone appeared a few times. The chain recombines TRBV15 with TRBJ2-3; 7 bases line up with TRBD1. The CDR3 consists of 15 residues. The V gene's germline CDR1 is LNHNV and CDR2 YYDKDF (reference sequence). The V gene end was trimmed by 5 bases and the J gene end by 2 bases; junction bases not matched to a gene: 7. In DNA form, the CDR3 reads TGTGCCACCAGCCGCCGACAGGGACCCACAGATACGCAGTATTTT. Translating gives CATSRRQGPTDTQYF.

This chain connects TRBV12-5 to TRBJ2-3, with a tentative D call TRBD2 (6 bases). This CDR3 contains 14 residues. With 4 bases removed from V and 5 bases from J, the gap between germline ends came to 13 bases. Germline assignment: CDR1 LGHNT and CDR2 FRNRAP. The CDR3 reads CASGSAGTGDTQYF. CDR3 coding DNA: TGTGCTAGTGGTTCCGCGGGGACCGGAGATACGCAGTATTTT.

This clone showed up just a few times. The same CDR3 arises from other DNA sequences in this sample as well. The CDR3 DNA sequence: TGCAGCGTGACAGGGGTGGGAGAGCAAGAGACCCAGTACTTC. Amino acid sequence: CSVTGVGEQETQYF. The chain is built from TRBV29-1 and TRBJ2-5; 8 bases are shared with TRBD1. Looked up from germline, CDR1 is SQVTM and CDR2 is ANQGSEA. The CDR3 is made up of 14 amino acids. The trim removed 6 bases at V and 2 bases at J, leaving 8 bases unmatched.

There are a few counts of this clone. V gene TRBV19 combines with J gene TRBJ2-1; 11 nucleotides align to TRBD2. CDR1 is LNHDA, CDR2 SQIVND, per germline (reference sequence). V was clipped by 1 base and J by 7 bases; unmatched bases: 0. The CDR3 length is 14 residues. CDR3 region: CASSIVAGGNEQFF. As DNA, the CDR3 is TGTGCCAGTAGTATAGTAGCGGGGGGGAATGAGCAGTTCTTC.

As DNA, the CDR3 is TGCAGTGCTAGAAAAGCCTACGAGCAGTACTTC. This codes for CSARKAYEQYF. This chain links TRBV20-1 with TRBJ2-7; no clear D gene. In germline, CDR1 is DFQATT, CDR2 SNEGSKA (reference sequence). The CDR3 totals 11 residues. Trimming left V 2 bases short and J 2 bases short, with 4 bases between.

J is TRBJ2-1 and V is TRBV27; TRBD2 matches 15 bases. With 3 bases clipped from V and 6 bases from J, the junction kept 3 bases outside the gene matches. Germline lookup yields CDR1 MNHEY and CDR2 SMNVEV (reference sequence). CDR3 length equals 16 residues. The DNA for the CDR3 is TGTGCCAGCAGTTTCCGGACTAGCGGGAGGGGCAATGAGCAGTTCTTC. This encodes CASSFRTSGRGNEQFF.